The 8 T cell receptor beta chains below were found in one sample sequenced in a study of shared clonotypes between healthy human individuals. Profiled with immunoSEQ multiplex PCR; TCRdb holds only in-frame clones, not every one. The sample lists roughly 2.1 million clones, 85% to 95% seen once, with 1.5% to 2% in the top ten. CD8 cells regarded as naive lacked CD45RO, were positively chosen for CCR7, and omitted terminally differentiated effector memory CD45RA+ cells. Sequencing input: naive CD8+ T cells from PBMCs. These TCRs come from a man younger than 30 in good health. Some clones in this sample may be carry-over from other donors' samples.

The rearrangement links TRBV7-8 to TRBJ2-7, with TRBD2 matching 9 bases. Germline-derived CDR1 and CDR2 are SGHVS and FQNEAQ. The CDR3 covers 17 residues. The J segment lost 2 bases and the V segment lost 1 base, leaving 9 bases of the junction unmatched. This chain's CDR3 is CASSLGTPAGGTYEQYF. CDR3 nucleotide sequence: TGTGCCAGCAGCTTAGGCACTCCGGCGGGAGGGACCTACGAGCAGTACTTC.

The chain is built from TRBV7-8 and TRBJ2-3; TRBD2 matches at 13 bases. Germline V gene data show CDR1 as SGHVS and CDR2 as FQNEAQ. V was clipped by 5 bases and J by 2 bases; unmatched bases: 4. This CDR3 is 16 amino acids long. CDR3 loop: CASSPGLAGHTDTQYF. In DNA, the CDR3 is TGTGCCAGCAGCCCGGGACTAGCGGGACACACAGATACGCAGTATTTT.

The V and J genes are TRBV19 and TRBJ2-1; D is possibly TRBD1 or TRBD2 (5 bases each). V was shortened by 1 base and J by 3 bases, with 25 bases between the two germline ends. Germline lookup yields CDR1 LNHDA and CDR2 SQIVND (reference sequence). This CDR3 has 20 residues. Written as DNA, the CDR3 is TGTGCCAGTAGTATAGCGGGACCCGATTACTTCACTACGGACTACAATGAGCAGTTCTTC. Translation gives CASSIAGPDYFTTDYNEQFF.

The chain joins TRBV9 to TRBJ2-1; possible D gene TRBD2, 5 bases. V lost 4 bases to trimming and J lost 3 bases, with 17 bases between them. The CDR3 has 16 residues. CDR1 is SGDLS and CDR2 is YYNGEE in the germline V gene. The DNA for the CDR3 is TGTGCCAGCAGCCTCTCGAGCAGGAGCGGCTACAATGAGCAGTTCTTC. Translation gives CASSLSSRSGYNEQFF.

The rearrangement joins TRBV10-1 to TRBJ1-1; D remains ambiguous. This CDR3 is 12 amino acids long. Per germline, CDR1 WNHNN and CDR2 SYGVQD (reference sequence). Trimming removed 3 bases from V and 2 bases from J, with 4 bases in between. CDR3 nucleotides: TGCGCCAGCAGTGAATCCAACACTGAAGCTTTCTTT. It is translated as CASSESNTEAFF.

This clone is a singleton in its sample. This chain connects TRBV25-1 to TRBJ2-2; D is perhaps TRBD1 (6 bases). The ends were cut back, 4 bases at V and 1 base at J, with 13 bases in the middle. This CDR3 region has 16 residues. The germline gives CDR1 MGHDK, CDR2 SYGVNS. The CDR3 bases are TGTGCCAGCAGTGGCCAAACAGGGCTGAACACCGGGGAGCTGTTTTTT. Translated: CASSGQTGLNTGELFF.

Comment on this clone: This CDR3 is also generated by other DNA sequences in the sample. The V and J genes are TRBV28 and TRBJ2-7; 8 bases line up with TRBD1. J gave up 0 bases and V 3 bases, and 1 base lay outside the gene matches. CDR3 length: 14 amino acids. Germline values: CDR1 MDHEN, CDR2 SYDVKM. The CDR3 region has the DNA TGTGCCAGCAGTTTCGGGACAGGCTCCTACGAGCAGTACTTC. Encoded protein: CASSFGTGSYEQYF.

This chain links TRBV6-6 with TRBJ2-7, with D maybe TRBD2 (6 bases). Trimming pared 0 bases from V and 7 bases from J, leaving 16 bases between. Germline V gene data show CDR1 as MNHNY and CDR2 as SVGAGI (reference sequence). The CDR3 has 15 amino acids. For the CDR3, the DNA is TGTGCCAGCAGTTACTCCGTGGGAGAACGGGGGGAGCAGTACTTC. Its translation: CASSYSVGERGEQYF.